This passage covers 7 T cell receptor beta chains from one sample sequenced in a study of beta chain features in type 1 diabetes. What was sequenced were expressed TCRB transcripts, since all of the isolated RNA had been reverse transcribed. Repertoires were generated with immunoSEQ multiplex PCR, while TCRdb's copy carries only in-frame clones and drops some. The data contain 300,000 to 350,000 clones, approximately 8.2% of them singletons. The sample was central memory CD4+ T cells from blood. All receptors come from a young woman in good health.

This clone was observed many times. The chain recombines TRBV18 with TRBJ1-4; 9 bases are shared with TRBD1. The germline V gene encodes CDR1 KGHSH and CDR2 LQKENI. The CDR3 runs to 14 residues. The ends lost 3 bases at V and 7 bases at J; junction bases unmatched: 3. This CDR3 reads CASSPTGGREKLFF. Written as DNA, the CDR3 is TGTGCCAGCTCACCCACAGGGGGCCGTGAAAAACTGTTTTTT.

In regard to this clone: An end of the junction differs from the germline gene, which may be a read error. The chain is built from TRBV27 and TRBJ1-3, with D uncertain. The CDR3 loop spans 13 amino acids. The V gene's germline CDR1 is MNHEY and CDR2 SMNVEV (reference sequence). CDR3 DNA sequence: TGTGCCAGCAGTTTATCGATAAGGGCAACCCCTTTTTTT. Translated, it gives CASSLSIRATPFF.

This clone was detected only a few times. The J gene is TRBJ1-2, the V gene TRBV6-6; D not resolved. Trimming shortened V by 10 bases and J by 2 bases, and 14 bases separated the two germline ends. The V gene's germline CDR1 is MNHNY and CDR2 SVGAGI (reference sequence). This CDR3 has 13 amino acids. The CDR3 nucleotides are TGTGCCATCCGTGGGGAAGGGAACTATGGCTACACCTTC. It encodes CAIRGEGNYGYTF.

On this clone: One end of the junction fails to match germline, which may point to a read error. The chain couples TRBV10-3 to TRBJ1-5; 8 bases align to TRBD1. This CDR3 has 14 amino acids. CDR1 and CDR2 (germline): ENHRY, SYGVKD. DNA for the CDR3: TGTGCCAGCAGTTGGACAGGGAAGGGTCAGCCCCAGCATTTT. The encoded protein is CASSWTGKGQPQHF.

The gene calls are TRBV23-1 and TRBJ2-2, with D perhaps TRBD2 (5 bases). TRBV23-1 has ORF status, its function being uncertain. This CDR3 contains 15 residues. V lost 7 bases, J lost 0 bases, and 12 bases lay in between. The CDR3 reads CASTGKSTNTGELFF. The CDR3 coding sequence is TGCGCCAGCACCGGGAAATCTACGAACACCGGGGAGCTGTTTTTT.

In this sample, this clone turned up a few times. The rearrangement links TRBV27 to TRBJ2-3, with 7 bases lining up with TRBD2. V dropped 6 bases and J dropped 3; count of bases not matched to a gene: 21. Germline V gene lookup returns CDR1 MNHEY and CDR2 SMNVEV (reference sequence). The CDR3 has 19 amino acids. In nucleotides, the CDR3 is TGTGCCAGCAGACGTCTCAACCCTTCGGCGGGAGAAAGGACAGATACGCAGTATTTT. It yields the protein CASRRLNPSAGERTDTQYF.

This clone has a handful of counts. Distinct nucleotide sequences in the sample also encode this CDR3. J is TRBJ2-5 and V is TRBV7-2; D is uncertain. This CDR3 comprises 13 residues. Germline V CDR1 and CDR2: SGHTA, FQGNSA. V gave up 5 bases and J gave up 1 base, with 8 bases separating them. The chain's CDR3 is CASSRQLQETQYF. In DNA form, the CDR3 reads TGTGCCAGCAGCCGCCAGCTCCAAGAGACCCAGTACTTC.